Below, 20 T cell receptor beta chains from the same sample are listed, as sequenced in a study of blood T cell repertoires in COVID-19. Profiling relied on immunoSEQ multiplex PCR, and the TCRdb table lists in-frame clones only, not all of them. The sample carries 150,000 to 180,000 clones, about four fifths recorded once. Sequenced material: peripheral blood. Source of these receptors: a man aged 60-69 years with acute or convalescent COVID-19.

V is TRBV3-1 (or the pseudogene TRBV3-2) and J is TRBJ1-2, with TRBD1 matching over 8 bases. Germline CDR1 reads LGHDT; CDR2 reads YNNKEL (reference sequence). The V segment lost 1 base and the J segment 4 bases; nucleotides outside the gene matches: 11. This CDR3 has 17 amino acids. CDR3 sequence: CASSQGAGGLGVYGYTF. As DNA, the CDR3 is TGTGCCAGCAGCCAAGGGGCAGGGGGCCTAGGAGTCTATGGCTACACCTTC.

The chain links TRBV19 to TRBJ1-4, with D possibly TRBD1 on 6 matching bases. V was trimmed by 6 bases and J by 8 bases, leaving 13 bases between them. Germline CDR1 LNHDA, CDR2 SQIVND (reference sequence). The CDR3 runs 13 residues. CDR3 loop: CASSEGDWEKLFF. Here the CDR3 DNA reads TGTGCCAGTAGCGAGGGGGATTGGGAAAAACTGTTTTTT.

V usage is TRBV6-2 or TRBV6-3 and J usage is TRBJ1-1; D not resolved. CDR1 is MNHEY, CDR2 SVGEGT, per germline. Deletions cut 0 bases from V and 0 bases from J, with 5 bases between. CDR3 length equals 14 residues. CDR3 sequence: CASSYSSVNTEAFF. The CDR3, as DNA: TGTGCCAGCAGTTACTCGTCCGTGAACACTGAAGCTTTCTTT.

The rearrangement links TRBV10-3 to TRBJ1-1; D may be TRBD1 (6 bases). CDR1 is ENHRY and CDR2 is SYGVKD in the germline V gene. The CDR3 runs 13 residues. Between the trimmed V and J ends, which lost 5 bases and 5 bases, there was a span of 12 bases. This CDR3 reads CAISPGTRTEAFF. The CDR3 DNA is TGTGCCATCAGTCCGGGGACAAGGACTGAAGCTTTCTTT.

The rearrangement uses TRBV9 and TRBJ2-6; 14 positions match TRBD2. V was pared by 3 bases and J by 0 bases, with 2 bases of the junction left unmatched. The germline V gene has CDR1 SGDLS and CDR2 YYNGEE. CDR3 size: 18 residues. CDR3 sequence: CASSAGLAGASGANVLTF. The DNA of the CDR3 is TGTGCCAGCAGCGCGGGACTAGCGGGAGCCTCTGGGGCCAACGTCCTGACTTTC.

The rearrangement joins TRBV21-1 to TRBJ1-3; no DNA check was done on the table's D call, TRBD1. TRBV21-1 is flagged as a pseudogene. The CDR3 covers 15 residues. CDR3 nucleotides: TGTGCCAGCACCAAAAGACACAGCACTGGAAACACCATATATTTT. Protein product: CASTKRHSTGNTIYF.

J is TRBJ2-3 and V is TRBV4-1; 13 positions agree with TRBD2. The length of the CDR3 is 18 residues. Trimming took 3 bases from V and 6 from J; bases not matched to a gene: 12. Germline V gene data show CDR1 as MGHRA and CDR2 as YSYEKL. The CDR3, as DNA: TGCGCCAGCAGCCAGGTTACCGGGACTAGCGGGGTCGAGGATACGCAGTATTTT. This translates into CASSQVTGTSGVEDTQYF.

The chain combines TRBV6-1 with TRBJ2-3, with a weak D call TRBD1 (5 bases). The CDR3 has 16 amino acids. The germline V gene has CDR1 MNHNS and CDR2 SASEGT. V was trimmed by 0 bases and J by 3 bases, leaving 13 bases between them. The CDR3 reads CASSEAQGARTDTQYF. The CDR3 DNA is TGTGCCAGCAGTGAAGCGCAAGGGGCGCGGACAGATACGCAGTATTTT.

This rearrangement joins TRBV28 to TRBJ1-5; 9 bases line up with TRBD1. The CDR3 extends over 15 amino acids. The germline V gene has CDR1 MDHEN and CDR2 SYDVKM. The trim removed 2 bases at V and 5 bases at J, leaving 4 bases unmatched. The CDR3 DNA follows: TGTGCCAGCAGTTTAGGATACAGGGGGCATCAGCCCCAGCATTTT. Encoded protein: CASSLGYRGHQPQHF.

Notes on this clone: The junction does not match germline at one end; this may be a read error. The chain couples TRBV7-7 to TRBJ2-5; D unresolved. Per the germline V gene, CDR1 is SSHAT and CDR2 is FNYEAQ (reference sequence). This CDR3 is 13 amino acids long. CDR3 in DNA: TGTGCTAGCAGCTTAGTACAGCAAGAGACCCAGTACTTC. This encodes CASSLVQQETQYF.

The V call is TRBV7-3, the J call TRBJ2-5; D uncertain. The CDR3 is 13 residues long. In germline, CDR1 is SGHTA, CDR2 FQGTGA. V was clipped by 5 bases and J by 4 bases, with 11 bases between them. In nucleotides, the CDR3 is TGTGCCAGCAGCCGCGGAGCCGGAGAGACCCAGTACTTC. This codes for CASSRGAGETQYF.

This chain uses TRBV7-3 with TRBJ1-2, with D hard to call. Germline CDR1 and CDR2: SGHTA and FQGTGA. The CDR3 consists of 16 residues. V was pared by 7 bases and J by 1 base, with 19 bases between. CDR3 bases: TGTGCCAGCACCCCTGGCGGGCAGCCCTATAACTATGGCTACACCTTC. Protein: CASTPGGQPYNYGYTF.

The chain carries TRBV5-8 and TRBJ2-6; 7 bases agree with TRBD2. With V trimmed by 4 bases and J by 2 bases, 6 bases remained unmatched. The CDR3 consists of 16 residues. The germline CDR1 and CDR2 sequences are SGHTS and YDEGEE. The CDR3, as DNA: TGTGCCAGCAGCGCGGGGGAGGGGACTGGGGCCAACGTCCTGACTTTC. This translates into CASSAGEGTGANVLTF.

This sequence joins TRBV5-4 and TRBJ1-2, with a weak D call TRBD1 (6 bases). There are 13 residues in the CDR3. The V gene's germline CDR1 is SGHNT and CDR2 YYREEE (reference sequence). V lost 5 bases to trimming and J lost 4 bases, with 12 bases between them. The CDR3 region is CASSSGQLYGYTF. As DNA, the CDR3 is TGTGCCAGCAGTTCTGGACAGCTCTATGGCTACACCTTC.

The chain joins TRBV9 to TRBJ2-7; tentative D call: TRBD2 (5 bases). From germline, CDR1 is SGDLS and CDR2 YYNGEE. The CDR3 consists of 14 residues. Trimming left V 4 bases short and J 6 bases short, with 17 bases between. The CDR3 nucleotides read TGTGCCAGCAGCCCCCTGGGCGGGCCGGGCGAGCAGTACTTC. As protein: CASSPLGGPGEQYF.

The V gene is TRBV7-2, the J gene TRBJ1-4; 7 bases are a match to TRBD1. J gave up 3 bases and V 5 bases, and 6 bases lay outside the gene matches. CDR1 and CDR2 (germline): SGHTA, FQGNSA. This CDR3 has 15 residues. CDR3: CASSVYRGSNEKLFF. DNA for the CDR3: TGTGCCAGCAGCGTCTACAGGGGTTCTAATGAAAAACTGTTTTTT.

The chain uses TRBV15 and TRBJ2-7; 8 bases line up with TRBD2. V trimming: 0 bases; J trimming: 5 bases; junction bases outside the gene matches: 9. The CDR3 totals 16 residues. The germline gives CDR1 LNHNV, CDR2 YYDKDF (reference sequence). CDR3 DNA sequence: TGTGCCACCAGCAGAGATCACTCCGGGAGGGATGACGAGCAGTACTTC. Translation: CATSRDHSGRDDEQYF.

The CDR3 nucleotides are TGTGCCAGCAGTTTCGGGACAGGGGTTGGAAACATTCAGTACTTC. It encodes CASSFGTGVGNIQYF. This rearrangement joins TRBV27 to TRBJ2-4, with 10 bases aligning to TRBD1. The CDR3 length is 15 residues. Germline values: CDR1 MNHEY, CDR2 SMNVEV (reference sequence). Losses at the gene ends were 3 bases for V and 6 bases for J; bases not matched to a gene: 5.

V usage is TRBV7-9 and J usage is TRBJ1-6; 9 bases align to TRBD1. The junction had 7 bases not matched to a gene; V was cut back by 3 bases and J by 10 bases. CDR3 length equals 15 residues. CDR1 is SEHNR, CDR2 FQNEAQ, per germline (reference sequence). CDR3 bases: TGTGCCAGCAGCTTTCCGGGACAGGGACTCTCACCCCTCCACTTT. This encodes CASSFPGQGLSPLHF. The full variable domain, its missing parts supplied by reference TRBV7-9 and TRBJ1-6, is DTGVSQNPRHKITKRGQNVTFRCDPISEHNRLYWYRQTLGQGPEFLTYFQNEAQLEKSRLLSDRFSAERPKGSFSTLEIQRTEQGDSAMYLCASSFPGQGLSPLHFGNGTRLTVT.

This clone was counted a few times. The rearrangement uses TRBV6-2 or TRBV6-3 and TRBJ2-7; 8 positions match TRBD2. Germline V gene lookup returns CDR1 MNHEY and CDR2 SVGEGT. The V and J ends lost 5 bases and 5 bases, in that order; junction bases with no gene match: 17. The CDR3 has 17 amino acids. The CDR3 DNA is TGTGCCAGCAGTCGGAAGGTTCCGGGAGGGCCGGTTAACGAGCAGTACTTC. As protein: CASSRKVPGGPVNEQYF.